This TCR beta chain was sequenced for a study of T cell changes during pregnancy in multiple sclerosis. Per germline, CDR1 SQVTM and CDR2 ANQGSEA. The CDR3 contains 12 residues. V lost 4 bases, J lost 2 bases, and 8 bases lay in between. Here immunoSEQ multiplex PCR was the method, and the copy in TCRdb shows in-frame clones only, minus some. Here the sample spans about 36,000 clones, 85% to 95% being singletons. This sequence joins TRBV29-1 and TRBJ2-5; either TRBD1 or TRBD2 may fit D (5 bases each). Sequenced: PBMCs (not recorded whether the cells were cultured). This clonotype originated in a female donor with multiple sclerosis, enrolled in a pregnancy study. Written as DNA, the CDR3 is TGCAGCGTTGGGGGGTGGCAAGAGACCCAGTACTTC. This sequence encodes CSVGGWQETQYF.